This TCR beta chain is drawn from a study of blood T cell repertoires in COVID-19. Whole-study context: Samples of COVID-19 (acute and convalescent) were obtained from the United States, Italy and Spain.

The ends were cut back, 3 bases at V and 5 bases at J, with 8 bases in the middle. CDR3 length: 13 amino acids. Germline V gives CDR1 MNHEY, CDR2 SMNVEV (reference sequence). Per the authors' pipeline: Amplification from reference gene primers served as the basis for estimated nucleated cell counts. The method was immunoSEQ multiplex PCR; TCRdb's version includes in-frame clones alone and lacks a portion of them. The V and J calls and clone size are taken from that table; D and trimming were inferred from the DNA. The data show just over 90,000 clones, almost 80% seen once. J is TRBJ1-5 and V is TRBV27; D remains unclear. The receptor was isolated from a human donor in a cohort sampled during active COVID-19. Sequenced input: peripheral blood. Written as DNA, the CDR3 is TGTGCCAGCAGTTTTAATCGGGATCAGCCCCAGCATTTT. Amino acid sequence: CASSFNRDQPQHF.